This is a list of T cell receptor beta chains from one sample in a study of regulatory T cells in long-lasting Graves disease. TCRdb reprocessed the multiplex PCR reads with MiXCR, giving one entry per CDR3 protein. The repertoire has about 440,000 distinct CDR3 sequences, around 15% of them found once; the top ten carry 20% to 25%. The same sample was also used in a study of T cells in Graves' hyperthyroidism and ophthalmopathy.

The sequenced sample was peripheral blood mononuclear cells (PBMCs), obtained at new diagnosis, from a patient treated with antithyroid drugs. The origin of the receptors is a woman younger than 35 with Graves disease. Both conserved end residues are part of each CDR3.

>TRBJ2-7|TRBV12-3/TRBV12-4|15
CASSFVGTPDYGQYF
>TRBJ2-7|TRBV5-1|15
CASSVEQGAHVEQYF
>TRBJ2-2|TRBV3-1|16
CASSQELRLISGELFF
>TRBJ2-1|TRBV5-1|14
CASSLGYGTNEQFF
>TRBJ1-1|TRBV7-9|13
CASSLAVGARAFF
>TRBJ2-4|TRBV7-9|14
CASSLVGPGGIQYF
>TRBJ2-1|TRBV7-9|16
CASSSRWGGDNNEQFF
>TRBJ2-7|TRBV7-9|19
CASSPSYGTRGLASLGQYF
>TRBJ1-5|TRBV28|19
CATLSFSSGRTYSNQPQHF
>TRBJ2-5|TRBV3-2|14
CASSQEWDQETQYF
>TRBJ2-1|TRBV28|13
CASRPGLHNEQFF
>TRBJ1-4|TRBV28|15
CASSITGTGGGKLFF
>TRBJ1-6|TRBV6-1|13
CASKETANSPLHF
>TRBJ2-7|TRBV7-2|16
CASSVVPGLADYEQYF
>TRBJ2-1|TRBV6-1|14
CASSGTDSYNEQFF
>TRBJ2-7|TRBV20-1|15
CSARDQAYSPYEQYF
>TRBJ2-3|TRBV3-1|18
CASSQELLAGVRTDTQYF
>TRBJ2-6|TRBV7-9|17
CASSLGQGHPGANVLTF
>TRBJ2-3|TRBV7-2|14
CASSLAGTGNTQYF
>TRBJ1-2|TRBV19|12
CASTGTNYGYTF
>TRBJ2-1|TRBV2|13
CASSRAGELEQFF
>TRBJ2-2|TRBV7-3|18
CASSLTGPRPQTGGELFF
>TRBJ2-3|TRBV28|15
CASSDRGSRTDTQYF
>TRBJ2-5|TRBV4-3|12
CASPTTQETQYF
>TRBJ2-3|TRBV7-2|13
CASSYRGTDTQYF
>TRBJ2-5|TRBV2|14
CASIFRTAQETQYF
>TRBJ2-4|TRBV5-1|11
CASSLGAVQYF
>TRBJ2-3|TRBV11-2|15
CASSPEGGRTDTQYF
>TRBJ2-3|TRBV27|16
CASSPESPLLADTQYF